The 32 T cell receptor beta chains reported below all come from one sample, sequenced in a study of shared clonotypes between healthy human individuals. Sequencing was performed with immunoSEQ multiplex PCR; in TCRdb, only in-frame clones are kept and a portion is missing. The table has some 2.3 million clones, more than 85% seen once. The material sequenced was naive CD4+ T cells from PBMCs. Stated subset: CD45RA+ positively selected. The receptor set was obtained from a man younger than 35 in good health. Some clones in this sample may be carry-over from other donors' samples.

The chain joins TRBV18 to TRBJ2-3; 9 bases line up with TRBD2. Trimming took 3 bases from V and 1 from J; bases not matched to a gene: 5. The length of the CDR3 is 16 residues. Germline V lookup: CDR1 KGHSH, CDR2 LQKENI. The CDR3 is CASSPAGTSRTDTQYF. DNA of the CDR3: TGTGCCAGCTCACCGGCCGGGACTAGCCGCACAGATACGCAGTATTTT. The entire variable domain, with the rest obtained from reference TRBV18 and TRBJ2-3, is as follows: NAGVMQNPRHLVRRRGQEARLRCSPMKGHSHVYWYRQLPEEGLKFMVYLQKENIIDESGMPKERFSAEFPKEGPSILRIQQVVRGDSAAYFCASSPAGTSRTDTQYFGPGTRLTVL.

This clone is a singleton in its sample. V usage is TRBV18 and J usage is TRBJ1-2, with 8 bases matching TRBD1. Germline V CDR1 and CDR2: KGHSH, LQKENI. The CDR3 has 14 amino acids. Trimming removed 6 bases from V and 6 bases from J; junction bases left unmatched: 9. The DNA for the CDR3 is TGTGCCAGCTCCCCCTCGGACAGGGTAGATGGCTACACCTTC. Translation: CASSPSDRVDGYTF.

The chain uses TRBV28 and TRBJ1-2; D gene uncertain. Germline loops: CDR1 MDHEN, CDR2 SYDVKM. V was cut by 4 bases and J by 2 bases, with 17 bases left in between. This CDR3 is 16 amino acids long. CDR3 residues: CASSSGNLNTNYGYTF. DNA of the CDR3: TGTGCCAGCAGTTCCGGTAACCTCAATACAAACTATGGCTACACCTTC.

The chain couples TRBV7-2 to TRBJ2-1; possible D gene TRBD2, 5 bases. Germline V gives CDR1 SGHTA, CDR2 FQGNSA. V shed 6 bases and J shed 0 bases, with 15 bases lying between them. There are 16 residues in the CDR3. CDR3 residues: CASSQAPAASYNEQFF. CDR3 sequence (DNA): TGTGCCAGCAGTCAGGCCCCAGCGGCCTCCTACAATGAGCAGTTCTTC.

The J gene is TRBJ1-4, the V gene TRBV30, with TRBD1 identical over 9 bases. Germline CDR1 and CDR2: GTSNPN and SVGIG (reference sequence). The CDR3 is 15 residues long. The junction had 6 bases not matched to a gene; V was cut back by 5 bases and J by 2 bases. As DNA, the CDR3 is TGTGCCTGGGGACAGGGGCGAACGACTAATGAAAAACTGTTTTTT. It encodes CAWGQGRTTNEKLFF.

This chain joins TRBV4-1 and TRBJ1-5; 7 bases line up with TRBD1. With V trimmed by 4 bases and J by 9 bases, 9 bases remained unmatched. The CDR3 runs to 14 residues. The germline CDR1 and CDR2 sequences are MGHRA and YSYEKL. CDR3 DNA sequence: TGCGCCAGCAGCCCTATCGGCAGGGGGGCGCCCCAGCATTTT. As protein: CASSPIGRGAPQHF.

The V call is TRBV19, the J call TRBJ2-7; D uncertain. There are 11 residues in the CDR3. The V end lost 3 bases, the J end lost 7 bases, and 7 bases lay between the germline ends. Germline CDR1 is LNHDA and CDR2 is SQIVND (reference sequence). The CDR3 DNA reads TGTGCCAGTAGTATCTTCGGAGAGCAGTACTTC. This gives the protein CASSIFGEQYF.

The CDR3 DNA reads TGTGCCAGCAGTGAATCGGGACAGATCTACGAGCAGTACTTC. Translation gives CASSESGQIYEQYF. The chain has TRBV25-1 and TRBJ2-5; 7 bases are a match to TRBD1. The J call may be incorrect, as the DNA end agrees better with TRBJ2-7. Germline V gene lookup returns CDR1 MGHDK and CDR2 SYGVNS. The CDR3 totals 14 residues.

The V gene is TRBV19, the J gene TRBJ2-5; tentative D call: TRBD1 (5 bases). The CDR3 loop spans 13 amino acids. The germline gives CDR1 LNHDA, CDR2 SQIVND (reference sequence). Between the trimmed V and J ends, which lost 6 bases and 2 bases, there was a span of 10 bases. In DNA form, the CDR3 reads TGTGCCAGTAGGAGACAGCAACAAGAGACCCAGTACTTC. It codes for CASRRQQQETQYF.

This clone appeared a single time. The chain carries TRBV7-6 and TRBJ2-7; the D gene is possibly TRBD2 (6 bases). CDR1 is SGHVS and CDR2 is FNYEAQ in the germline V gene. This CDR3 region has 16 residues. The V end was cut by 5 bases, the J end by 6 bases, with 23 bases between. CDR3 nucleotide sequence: TGTGCCAGCAGCGTGGGCGGGGCTAGTCTCTCTCTCGAGCAGTACTTC. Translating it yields CASSVGGASLSLEQYF.

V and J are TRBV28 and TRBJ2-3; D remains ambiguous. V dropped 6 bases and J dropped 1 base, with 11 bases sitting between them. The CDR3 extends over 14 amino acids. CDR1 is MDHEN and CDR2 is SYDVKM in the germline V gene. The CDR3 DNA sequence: TGTGCCAGCAGCTCGGGTTGGGGCACAGATACGCAGTATTTT. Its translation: CASSSGWGTDTQYF.

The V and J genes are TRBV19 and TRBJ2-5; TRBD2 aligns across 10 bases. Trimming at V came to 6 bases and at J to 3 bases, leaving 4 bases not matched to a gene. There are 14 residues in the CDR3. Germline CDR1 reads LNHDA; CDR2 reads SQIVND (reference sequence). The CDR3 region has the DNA TGTGCCAGTAGCTTTCTAGCGGGAGAAGAGACCCAGTACTTC. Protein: CASSFLAGEETQYF.

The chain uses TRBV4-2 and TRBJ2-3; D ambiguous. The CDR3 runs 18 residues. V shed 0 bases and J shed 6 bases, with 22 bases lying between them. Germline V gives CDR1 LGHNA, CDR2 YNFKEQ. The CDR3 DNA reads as TGTGCCAGCAGCCAAGATCCCCCCTTTCCCTCCGTGATGGATACGCAGTATTTT. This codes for CASSQDPPFPSVMDTQYF.

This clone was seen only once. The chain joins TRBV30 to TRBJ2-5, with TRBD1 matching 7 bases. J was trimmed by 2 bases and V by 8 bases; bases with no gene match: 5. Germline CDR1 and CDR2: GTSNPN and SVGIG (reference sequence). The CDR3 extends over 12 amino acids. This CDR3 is CAQDRTQETQYF. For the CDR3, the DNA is TGTGCCCAGGACAGGACTCAAGAGACCCAGTACTTC.

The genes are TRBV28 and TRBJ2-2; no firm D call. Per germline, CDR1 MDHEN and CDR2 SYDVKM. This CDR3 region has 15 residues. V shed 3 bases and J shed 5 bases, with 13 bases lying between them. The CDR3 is CASSFGGVPTGELFF. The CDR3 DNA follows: TGTGCCAGCAGTTTCGGTGGAGTCCCTACCGGGGAGCTGTTTTTT.

DNA of the CDR3: TGTGCCAGTAGTACCCGAACAGGGAGTGGTGAGACCCAGTACTTC. This codes for CASSTRTGSGETQYF. The rearrangement uses TRBV19 and TRBJ2-5; D is perhaps TRBD1 (6 bases). CDR3 length equals 15 residues. Trimming shortened V by 4 bases and J by 5 bases, and 17 bases separated the two germline ends. Looked up from germline, CDR1 is LNHDA and CDR2 is SQIVND (reference sequence).

CDR3 sequence reads: CASSQKTNMNTEAFF. The CDR3 DNA sequence: TGTGCCAGCAGTCAAAAGACAAACATGAACACTGAAGCTTTCTTT. The chain has TRBV6-5 and TRBJ1-1, with D unclear. CDR1 is MNHEY and CDR2 is SVGAGI in the germline V gene. The CDR3 consists of 15 residues. V dropped 5 bases and J dropped 0 bases, with 13 bases sitting between them.

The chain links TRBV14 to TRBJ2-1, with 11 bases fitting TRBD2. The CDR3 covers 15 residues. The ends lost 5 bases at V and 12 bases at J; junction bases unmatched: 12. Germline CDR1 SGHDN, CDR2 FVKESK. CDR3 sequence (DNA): TGTGCCAGCAGCTCTCGACTAGCGGGACCACTAGTGCAGTTCTTC. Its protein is CASSSRLAGPLVQFF.

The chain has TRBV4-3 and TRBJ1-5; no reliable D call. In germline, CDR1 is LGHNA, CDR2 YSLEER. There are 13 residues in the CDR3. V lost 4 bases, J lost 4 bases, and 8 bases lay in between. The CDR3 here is CASSRFRNQPQHF. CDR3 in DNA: TGCGCCAGCAGCCGGTTTAGGAATCAGCCCCAGCATTTT.

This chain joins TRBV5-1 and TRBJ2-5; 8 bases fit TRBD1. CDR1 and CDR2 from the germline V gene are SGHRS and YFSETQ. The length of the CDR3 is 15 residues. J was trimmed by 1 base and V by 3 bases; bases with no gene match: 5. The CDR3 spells CASSWDRSSQETQYF. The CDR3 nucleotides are TGCGCCAGCAGCTGGGACAGGAGTTCCCAAGAGACCCAGTACTTC.

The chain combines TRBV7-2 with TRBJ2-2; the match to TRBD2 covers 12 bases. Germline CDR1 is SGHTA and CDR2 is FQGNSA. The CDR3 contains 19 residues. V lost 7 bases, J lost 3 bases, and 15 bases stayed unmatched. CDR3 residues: CASTKRTSGINGDTGELFF. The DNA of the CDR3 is TGTGCCAGCACCAAAAGGACTAGCGGGATTAATGGGGACACCGGGGAGCTGTTTTTT.

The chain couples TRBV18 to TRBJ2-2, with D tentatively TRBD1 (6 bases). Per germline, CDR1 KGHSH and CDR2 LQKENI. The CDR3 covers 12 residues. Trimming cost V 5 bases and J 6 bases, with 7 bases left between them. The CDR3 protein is CASSSGAGELFF. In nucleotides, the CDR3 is TGTGCCAGCTCATCAGGGGCCGGGGAGCTGTTTTTT.

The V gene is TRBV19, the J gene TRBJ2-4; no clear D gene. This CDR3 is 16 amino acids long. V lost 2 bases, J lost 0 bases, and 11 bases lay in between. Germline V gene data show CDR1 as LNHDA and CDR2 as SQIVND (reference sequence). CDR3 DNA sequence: TGTGCCAGTAGTATATTAGGGAATCTAGCCAAAAACATTCAGTACTTC. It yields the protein CASSILGNLAKNIQYF. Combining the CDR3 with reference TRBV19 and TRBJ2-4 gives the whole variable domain DGGITQSPKYLFRKEGQNVTLSCEQNLNHDAMYWYRQDPGQGLRLIYYSQIVNDFQKGDIAEGYSVSREKKESFPLTVTSAQKNPTAFYLCASSILGNLAKNIQYFGAGTRLSVL.

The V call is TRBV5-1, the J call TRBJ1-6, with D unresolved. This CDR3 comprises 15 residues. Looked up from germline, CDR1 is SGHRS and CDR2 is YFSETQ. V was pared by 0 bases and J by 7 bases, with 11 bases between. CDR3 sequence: CASSLDPTLNSPLHF. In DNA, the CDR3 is TGCGCCAGCAGCTTGGACCCGACACTAAATTCACCCCTCCACTTT.

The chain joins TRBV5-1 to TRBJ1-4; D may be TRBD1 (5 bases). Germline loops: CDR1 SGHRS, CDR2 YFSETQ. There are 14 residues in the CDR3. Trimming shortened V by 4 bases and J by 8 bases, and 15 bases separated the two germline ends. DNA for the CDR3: TGCGCCAGCAGCGGCGGGCCGGGGGAGGAAAAACTGTTTTTT. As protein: CASSGGPGEEKLFF.

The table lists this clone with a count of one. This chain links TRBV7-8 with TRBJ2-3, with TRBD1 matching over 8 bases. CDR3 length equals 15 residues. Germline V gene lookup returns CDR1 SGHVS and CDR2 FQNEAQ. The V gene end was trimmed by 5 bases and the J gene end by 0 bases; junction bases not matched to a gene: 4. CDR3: CASSPRDRSTDTQYF. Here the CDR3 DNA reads TGTGCCAGCAGCCCCCGGGACAGGAGCACAGATACGCAGTATTTT. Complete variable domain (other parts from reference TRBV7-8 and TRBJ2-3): GAGVSQSPRYKVAKRGQDVALRCDPISGHVSLFWYQQALGQGPEFLTYFQNEAQLDKSGLPSDRFFAERPEGSVSTLKIQRTQQEDSAVYLCASSPRDRSTDTQYFGPGTRLTVL.

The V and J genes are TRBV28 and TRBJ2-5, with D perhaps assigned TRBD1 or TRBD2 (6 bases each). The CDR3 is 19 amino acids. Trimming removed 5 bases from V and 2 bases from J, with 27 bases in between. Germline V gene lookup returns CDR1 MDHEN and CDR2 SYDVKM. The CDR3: CASSASGGHHLVLQETQYF. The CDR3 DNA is TGTGCCAGCAGTGCCTCCGGGGGACACCACTTAGTCCTTCAAGAGACCCAGTACTTC.

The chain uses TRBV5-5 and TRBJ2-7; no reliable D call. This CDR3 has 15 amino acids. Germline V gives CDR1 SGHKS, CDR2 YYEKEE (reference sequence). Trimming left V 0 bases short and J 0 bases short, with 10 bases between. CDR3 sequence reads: CASSLGVGPSYEQYF. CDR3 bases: TGTGCCAGCAGCTTGGGGGTAGGGCCCTCCTACGAGCAGTACTTC.

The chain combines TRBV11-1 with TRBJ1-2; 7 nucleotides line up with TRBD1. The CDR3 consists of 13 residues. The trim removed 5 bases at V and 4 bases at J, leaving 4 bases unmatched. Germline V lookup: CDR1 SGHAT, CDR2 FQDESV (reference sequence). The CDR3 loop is CASSPDRVYGYTF. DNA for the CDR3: TGTGCCAGCAGCCCCGACAGGGTCTATGGCTACACCTTC.

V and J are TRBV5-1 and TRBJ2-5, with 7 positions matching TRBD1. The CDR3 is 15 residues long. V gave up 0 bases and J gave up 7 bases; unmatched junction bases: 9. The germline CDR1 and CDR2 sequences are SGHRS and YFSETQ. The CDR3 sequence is CASSLGDSAIGTQYF. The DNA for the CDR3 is TGCGCCAGCAGCTTGGGGGACAGCGCTATCGGGACCCAGTACTTC.

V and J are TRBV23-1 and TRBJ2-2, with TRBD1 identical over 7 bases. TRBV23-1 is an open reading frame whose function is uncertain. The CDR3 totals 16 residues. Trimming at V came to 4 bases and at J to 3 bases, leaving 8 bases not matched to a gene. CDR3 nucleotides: TGCGCCAGCAGTCGAACCGGGACAGCCTACACCGGGGAGCTGTTTTTT. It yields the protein CASSRTGTAYTGELFF.

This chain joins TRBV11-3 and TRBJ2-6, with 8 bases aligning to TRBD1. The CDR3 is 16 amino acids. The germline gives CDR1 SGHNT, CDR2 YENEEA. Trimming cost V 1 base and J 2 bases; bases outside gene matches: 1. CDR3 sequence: CASSLGRGPGANVLTF. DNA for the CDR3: TGTGCCAGCAGCTTAGGCAGGGGGCCTGGGGCCAACGTCCTGACTTTC.